These T cell receptor beta chains were read from a single sample in a study of shared clonotypes between healthy human individuals. Here immunoSEQ multiplex PCR was the method, and the copy in TCRdb shows in-frame clones only, minus some. The top ten hold roughly 0.14% of the sample, which has a few million clones, over 85% seen once. Sequencing input: naive CD4+ T cells sorted from blood. These receptors were collected from a man younger than 35 in good health. CDR3s include the opening cysteine and the closing phenylalanine or tryptophan. A D gene is named only where the DNA matches it firmly. Clone size is not always given. Where it is, it says once, few, many or a class for expanded clones.

abundance,j_gene,d_gene,v_gene,CDR3aa,CDR3nt
.,TRBJ1-5,.,TRBV6-1,CASRATGQRNQPQHF,TGTGCCAGCAGAGCTACGGGACAACGCAATCAGCCCCAGCATTTT
.,TRBJ2-1,TRBD1,TRBV9,CASSVDWGTGIAYNEQFF,TGTGCCAGCAGCGTCGATTGGGGGACAGGGATTGCCTACAATGAGCAGTTCTTC
.,TRBJ1-1,.,TRBV5-1,CASTRWGAGSLNTEAFF,TGCGCCAGCACCCGGTGGGGGGCAGGATCCCTGAACACTGAAGCTTTCTTT
.,TRBJ1-6,TRBD1,TRBV28,CASSSSGGNNSPLHF,TGTGCCAGCAGTTCCTCAGGGGGTAATAATTCACCCCTCCACTTT
.,TRBJ1-2,.,TRBV2,CASSTGAGNGYTF,TGTGCCAGCAGTACCGGGGCTGGGAATGGCTACACCTTC
once,TRBJ1-2,TRBD1,TRBV18,CASSPGPAGGYGYTF,TGTGCCAGCTCTCCCGGGCCGGCAGGGGGCTATGGCTACACCTTC
.,TRBJ1-1,TRBD1,TRBV5-8,CASSLEGAAAFF,TGTGCCAGCAGCTTGGAGGGGGCCGCAGCTTTCTTT
few,TRBJ1-6,.,TRBV6-5,CASSLGYSPLHF,TGTGCCAGCAGCCTCGGATATTCACCCCTCCACTTT
once,TRBJ1-2,.,TRBV5-5,CASSSVGRGYTF,TGTGCCAGCAGCTCCGTTGGCCGGGGCTACACCTTC
.,TRBJ2-7,TRBD2,TRBV29-1,CSVPGSGSSVEQYF,TGCAGCGTTCCGGGTAGCGGGAGTTCGGTCGAGCAGTACTTC
.,TRBJ2-6,.,TRBV5-6,CASTVYSGANVLTF,TGTGCCAGTACAGTTTACTCTGGGGCCAACGTCCTGACTTTC
.,TRBJ2-1,.,TRBV5-1,CASSYHNEQFF,TGCGCCAGCAGCTATCACAATGAGCAGTTCTTC
.,TRBJ2-1,TRBD2,TRBV7-7,CASSFGTSGRDNEQFF,TGTGCTAGCAGCTTCGGGACTAGCGGGAGGGACAATGAGCAGTTCTTC
.,TRBJ2-2,.,TRBV9,CASSVAVRGANGELFF,TGTGCCAGCAGCGTGGCGGTGAGGGGGGCAAACGGGGAGCTGTTTTTT
.,TRBJ1-2,.,TRBV29-1,CSVRRGDYGYTF,TGCAGCGTACGAAGGGGTGACTATGGCTACACCTTC
.,TRBJ2-7,.,TRBV18,CASSPQRAYEQYF,TGTGCCAGCTCACCACAGAGAGCCTACGAGCAGTACTTC
.,TRBJ1-1,TRBD1,TRBV6-1,CASSEPWRGLGTEAFF,TGTGCCAGCAGTGAACCGTGGAGGGGGCTGGGCACTGAAGCTTTCTTT
.,TRBJ1-5,.,TRBV29-1,CSVEAGFGNQPQHF,TGCAGCGTTGAAGCGGGTTTCGGCAATCAGCCCCAGCATTTT
.,TRBJ1-1,.,TRBV7-2,CASSLSGMNTEAFF,TGTGCCAGCAGCTTATCAGGGATGAACACTGAAGCTTTCTTT
.,TRBJ2-7,.,TRBV7-6,CASSFSGIDEQYF,TGTGCCAGCAGCTTTTCAGGGATCGACGAGCAGTACTTC